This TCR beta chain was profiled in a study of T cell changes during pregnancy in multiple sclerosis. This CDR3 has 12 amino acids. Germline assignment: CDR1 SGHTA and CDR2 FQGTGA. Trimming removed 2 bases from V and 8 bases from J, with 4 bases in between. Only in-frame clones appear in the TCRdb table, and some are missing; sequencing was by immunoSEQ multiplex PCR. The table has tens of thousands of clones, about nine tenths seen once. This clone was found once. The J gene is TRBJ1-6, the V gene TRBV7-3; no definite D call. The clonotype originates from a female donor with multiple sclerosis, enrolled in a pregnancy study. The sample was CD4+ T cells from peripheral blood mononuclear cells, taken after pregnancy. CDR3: CASSLGHSPLHF. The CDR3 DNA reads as TGTGCCAGCAGCTTAGGGCATTCACCCCTCCACTTT.